The TCR beta chain described here comes from a study of shared clonotypes between healthy human individuals. Study-level background: Researchers assigned three CD4 naive, three CD4 memory, two CD8 naive and one CD8 memory plate to each donor.

A note on this clone: Its antigen is still unknown.

Study observations and caveats: The generation probabilities recorded for non-shared clonotypes fell below those of clonotypes shared by all four donors.

CD8 cells classed as naive were CD45RO-negative and positively selected for CCR7, excluding terminally differentiated effector memory CD45RA+ cells. Sequenced by immunoSEQ multiplex PCR; TCRdb stores in-frame clones only, minus some. The sample carries over 800,000 clones, about 92% recorded once. The CDR3 totals 13 residues. Germline V gives CDR1 SGHTA, CDR2 FQGNSA. Trimming cost V 5 bases and J 5 bases, with 13 bases left between them. The receptor was isolated from a man younger than 45 in good health. The sequencing input was naive CD8+ T cells sorted from blood. The chain uses TRBV7-2 and TRBJ2-7; no clear D. CDR3 region: CASSPPVYDEQYF. The CDR3 DNA reads TGTGCCAGCAGCCCACCGGTATACGACGAGCAGTACTTC.